This passage covers 32 T cell receptor beta chains from one sample sequenced in a study of T cells in Graves' hyperthyroidism and ophthalmopathy. Authors of the study amplified TCR beta CDR3 regions from RNA transcripts. Using the HTBI primer set, a first-round RT-PCR was run on the TCR CDR3. Using its own MiXCR run on the multiplex PCR reads, TCRdb lists one record per CDR3 protein. This sample has about 360,000 distinct CDR3 sequences, with roughly 25% found just once. The sequenced sample consisted of blood. All receptors come from a man aged 45-65 years with Graves' hyperthyroidism.

This clonotype has at least ten counts. The V and J genes are TRBV30 and TRBJ2-5, with 8 bases matching TRBD1. V lost 5 bases, J lost 4 bases, and 6 bases stayed unmatched. Germline CDR1 GTSNPN, CDR2 SVGIG (reference sequence). The CDR3 spans 13 residues. CDR3 DNA sequence: TGTGCCTGGGATCGGGGACAGGTAGAGACCCAGTACTTC. It codes for CAWDRGQVETQYF.

This clonotype was seen a single time. The chain employs TRBV18 and TRBJ2-2, with D perhaps matching TRBD1 or TRBD2 (6 bases each). Between the trimmed V and J ends, which lost 4 bases and 4 bases, there was a span of 10 bases. The CDR3 covers 14 residues. Germline CDR1 is KGHSH and CDR2 is LQKENI. The DNA of the CDR3 is TGTGCCAGCTCACAACAGGGAGGCACCGGGGAGCTGTTTTTT. This gives the protein CASSQQGGTGELFF. Based on the CDR3 plus reference TRBV18 and TRBJ2-2, the full variable domain is NAGVMQNPRHLVRRRGQEARLRCSPMKGHSHVYWYRQLPEEGLKFMVYLQKENIIDESGMPKERFSAEFPKEGPSILRIQQVVRGDSAAYFCASSQQGGTGELFFGEGSRLTVL.

This chain links TRBV20-1 with TRBJ1-1; D gene unclear. The CDR3 contains 12 residues. With 5 bases removed from V and 6 bases from J, the gap between germline ends came to 13 bases. CDR1 and CDR2 (germline): DFQATT, SNEGSKA (reference sequence). This chain's CDR3 is CSAPVTGPEAFF. CDR3 in DNA: TGCAGTGCTCCGGTTACGGGTCCTGAAGCTTTCTTT.

This clonotype was counted a few times. The chain carries TRBV29-1 and TRBJ1-1; unclear D gene. Between the trimmed V and J ends, which lost 7 bases and 1 base, there was a span of 7 bases. In germline, CDR1 is SQVTM, CDR2 ANQGSEA. CDR3 size: 11 residues. The CDR3 DNA reads as TGCAGCGCTGAGAGGAACACTGAAGCTTTCTTT. Its translation: CSAERNTEAFF.

The chain links TRBV24-1 to TRBJ2-1; 8 bases are shared with TRBD2. Germline V lookup: CDR1 KGHDR, CDR2 SFDVKD. V trimming: 3 bases; J trimming: 9 bases; junction bases outside the gene matches: 6. The CDR3 is made up of 14 amino acids. For the CDR3, the DNA is TGTGCCACCAGTGATGAGCTAGCGGGTGTTGAGCAGTTCTTC. Translated: CATSDELAGVEQFF.

A few counts support this clonotype. The J gene is TRBJ2-7, the V gene TRBV6-1; the D gene is possibly TRBD2 (5 bases). Germline-derived CDR1 and CDR2 are MNHNS and SASEGT. Trimming took 8 bases from V and 5 from J, leaving 19 bases between them. This CDR3 has 14 residues. CDR3 loop: CASGETSPGNEQYF. The DNA for the CDR3 is TGTGCCAGCGGGGAGACAAGCCCTGGGAACGAGCAGTACTTC.

This clonotype was seen a handful of times. V is TRBV5-5 and J is TRBJ2-3; D uncertain. This CDR3 comprises 13 residues. Trimming shortened V by 2 bases and J by 6 bases, and 10 bases separated the two germline ends. CDR1 and CDR2 from the germline V gene are SGHKS and YYEKEE (reference sequence). The chain's CDR3 is CASSFSSEDTQYF. DNA for the CDR3: TGTGCCAGCAGCTTTTCTAGTGAGGATACGCAGTATTTT.

V usage is TRBV7-9 and J usage is TRBJ2-7; 8 bases map to TRBD2. V was clipped by 3 bases and J by 2 bases; unmatched bases: 9. Germline CDR1 and CDR2: SEHNR and FQNEAQ (reference sequence). This CDR3 has 16 amino acids. The CDR3 DNA is TGTGCCAGCAGCTTGGTGGGGACTAGGCTAACCTACGAGCAGTACTTC. It specifies CASSLVGTRLTYEQYF.

The chain carries TRBV28 and TRBJ2-1, with D possibly called TRBD1 or TRBD2 (6 bases each). This CDR3 is built from 16 residues. Germline CDR1 reads MDHEN; CDR2 reads SYDVKM. Trimming stripped 4 bases from V and 1 base from J, with 14 bases between. The CDR3 DNA sequence: TGTGCCAGCAGTTCGCGCGGGACACTTTCCTACAATGAGCAGTTCTTC. Residues: CASSSRGTLSYNEQFF. Full variable domain (outside the CDR3, taken from reference TRBV28 and TRBJ2-1): DVKVTQSSRYLVKRTGEKVFLECVQDMDHENMFWYRQDPGLGLRLIYFSYDVKMKEKGDIPEGYSVSREKKERFSLILESASTNQTSMYLCASSSRGTLSYNEQFFGPGTRLTVL.

This sequence joins TRBV7-9 and TRBJ2-3; either TRBD1 or TRBD2 may supply D (6 bases each). The V gene's germline CDR1 is SEHNR and CDR2 FQNEAQ (reference sequence). V was pared by 5 bases and J by 3 bases, with 15 bases between. The CDR3 runs 15 residues. The CDR3 DNA follows: TGTGCCAGCAGCCAACTGACTAGGGGGACAGATACGCAGTATTTT. It yields the protein CASSQLTRGTDTQYF.

Only one count was recorded for this clonotype. The chain joins TRBV7-9 to TRBJ2-7; D is ambiguous. This CDR3 comprises 16 residues. V dropped 5 bases and J dropped 0 bases, with 17 bases sitting between them. Germline V gives CDR1 SEHNR, CDR2 FQNEAQ (reference sequence). CDR3 residues: CASSLNKGMGSYEQYF. The DNA of the CDR3 is TGTGCCAGCAGCCTCAACAAGGGCATGGGCTCCTACGAGCAGTACTTC.

This clonotype has a count of ten or more. This chain uses TRBV6-2 or TRBV6-3 with TRBJ2-2, with D possibly being TRBD2 (6 bases). The CDR3 spans 13 residues. Germline assignment: CDR1 MNHEY and CDR2 SVGEGT. V lost 5 bases and J lost 7, with 11 bases in between. The CDR3 region has the DNA TGTGCCAGCAGTGCGCAGGGAGGCGGGGAGCTGTTTTTT. It specifies CASSAQGGGELFF.

The J gene is TRBJ2-7, the V gene TRBV30; 8 nucleotides align to TRBD2. Per germline, CDR1 GTSNPN and CDR2 SVGIG (reference sequence). This CDR3 spans 14 amino acids. The trim removed 3 bases at V and 0 bases at J, leaving 4 bases unmatched. The CDR3 DNA reads as TGTGCCTGGAGGATAGCGGGAAACTCCTACGAGCAGTACTTC. Translating it yields CAWRIAGNSYEQYF.

This clonotype was counted many times. This chain connects TRBV5-1 to TRBJ1-1; the D gene is possibly TRBD1 (5 bases). This CDR3 is 15 amino acids long. In germline, CDR1 is SGHRS, CDR2 YFSETQ. The V end was cut by 0 bases, the J end by 3 bases, with 12 bases between. The CDR3 loop reads CASSLAGPRDTEAFF. DNA of the CDR3: TGCGCCAGCAGCTTGGCGGGACCCCGGGACACTGAAGCTTTCTTT.

In this sample, this clonotype turned up a few times. The V call is TRBV28, the J call TRBJ1-2; the D gene is possibly TRBD1 (5 bases). The CDR3 spans 11 residues. The germline gives CDR1 MDHEN, CDR2 SYDVKM. V lost 4 bases, J lost 9 bases, and 9 bases lay in between. The CDR3 DNA sequence: TGTGCCAGCAGTTACAGACAGCGCTACACCTTC. Translation gives CASSYRQRYTF.

This clonotype was observed many times. The V gene is TRBV11-2, the J gene TRBJ2-7; 8 nucleotides agree with TRBD2. The CDR3 length is 15 residues. V shed 2 bases, J shed 3 bases, and the junction held 6 bases outside the gene matches. Germline loops: CDR1 SGHAT, CDR2 FQNNGV. CDR3 sequence reads: CASSLKREFRYEQYF. The CDR3 coding sequence is TGTGCCAGCAGCTTAAAGCGGGAGTTCCGCTACGAGCAGTACTTC.

This clonotype was observed a handful of times. The chain couples TRBV11-2 to TRBJ2-1; TRBD1 aligns across 9 bases. Germline CDR1 SGHAT, CDR2 FQNNGV. Losses at the gene ends were 6 bases for V and 3 bases for J; bases not matched to a gene: 9. The CDR3 totals 16 residues. The CDR3 sequence: CASSMVGTGYYNEQFF. In nucleotides, the CDR3 is TGTGCCAGCAGTATGGTCGGGACAGGGTACTACAATGAGCAGTTCTTC.

This clonotype was counted only a few times. The J gene is TRBJ1-2, the V gene TRBV30; no clear D gene. The CDR3 runs 11 residues. Trimming took 1 base from V and 5 from J, leaving 5 bases between them. Germline V gene sequence: CDR1 GTSNPN, CDR2 SVGIG (reference sequence). As DNA, the CDR3 is TGTGCCTGGAGTGGGGAGTATGGCTACACCTTC. Its protein is CAWSGEYGYTF.

This clonotype was observed a handful of times. An end of the junction does not agree with germline; a read error may underlie this. CDR3 nucleotides: TGTGCCAGCCTCCGGACTAGCTCCCACGAGCAGTACTTC. Translating gives CASLRTSSHEQYF. The chain links TRBV28 to TRBJ2-7, with 8 bases that match TRBD2. In germline, CDR1 is MDHEN, CDR2 SYDVKM. The CDR3 extends over 13 amino acids. The full variable domain, in which reference TRBV28 and TRBJ2-7 provide the parts outside the CDR3, is DVKVTQSSRYLVKRTGEKVFLECVQDMDHENMFWYRQDPGLGLRLIYFSYDVKMKEKGDIPEGYSVSREKKERFSLILESASTNQTSMYLCASLRTSSHEQYFGPGTRLTVT.

This clonotype was observed a few times. The chain carries TRBV11-2 and TRBJ1-5, with D hard to call. V was clipped by 1 base and J by 4 bases, with 11 bases between them. Germline V CDR1 and CDR2: SGHAT, FQNNGV. This CDR3 spans 15 amino acids. The CDR3 DNA reads as TGTGCCAGCAGCTTAGGGGGAAGGGTGAATCAGCCCCAGCATTTT. This sequence encodes CASSLGGRVNQPQHF. Supplemented by reference TRBV11-2 and TRBJ1-5, the full variable domain reads EAGVAQSPRYKIIEKRQSVAFWCNPISGHATLYWYQQILGQGPKLLIQFQNNGVVDDSQLPKDRFSAERLKGVDSTLKIQPAKLEDSAVYLCASSLGGRVNQPQHFGDGTRLSIL.

The chain recombines TRBV9 with TRBJ2-6; 9 bases line up with TRBD1. The germline gives CDR1 SGDLS, CDR2 YYNGEE. Unmatched junction bases numbered 6, after V lost 2 bases and J lost 0 bases. CDR3 length equals 18 residues. The CDR3 DNA is TGTGCCAGCAGCGTCGGACAGGGGCTAAACTCTGGGGCCAACGTCCTGACTTTC. The encoded protein is CASSVGQGLNSGANVLTF.

V and J are TRBV20-1 and TRBJ2-7; D is uncertain. Germline CDR1 is DFQATT and CDR2 is SNEGSKA (reference sequence). There are 15 residues in the CDR3. V was trimmed by 1 base and J by 0 bases, leaving 13 bases between them. The CDR3 here is CSARAGGTSSYEQYF. In DNA, the CDR3 is TGCAGTGCTAGAGCGGGCGGAACCTCCTCCTACGAGCAGTACTTC.

V gene TRBV3-1 combines with J gene TRBJ1-2; perhaps TRBD1 as D (6 bases). Trimming removed 4 bases from V and 3 bases from J, with 15 bases in between. CDR1 is LGHDT, CDR2 YNNKEL, per germline (reference sequence). CDR3 size: 15 residues. CDR3: CASSPARQAYYGYTF. The CDR3 DNA is TGTGCCAGCAGCCCGGCCAGACAGGCCTACTATGGCTACACCTTC.

The chain carries TRBV6-1 and TRBJ2-2; D remains unclear. Germline CDR1 and CDR2: MNHNS and SASEGT. V lost 2 bases and J 2 bases, leaving 6 bases between the germline ends. The CDR3 is 14 amino acids. CDR3 in DNA: TGTGCCAGCAGTGAACAGGAAAACACCGGGGAGCTGTTTTTT. This encodes CASSEQENTGELFF.

The sample holds many counts of this clonotype. V and J are TRBV15 and TRBJ2-1; D remains ambiguous. This CDR3 spans 15 amino acids. The germline gives CDR1 LNHNV, CDR2 YYDKDF (reference sequence). The ends were cut back, 0 bases at V and 8 bases at J, with 14 bases in the middle. For the CDR3, the DNA is TGTGCCACCAGCAGAGATGGTAGGACCGGCGATGAGCAGTTCTTC. Its protein product is CATSRDGRTGDEQFF. Full variable domain (remainder filled in from reference TRBV15 and TRBJ2-1): DAMVIQNPRYQVTQFGKPVTLSCSQTLNHNVMYWYQQKSSQAPKLLFHYYDKDFNNEADTPDNFQSRRPNTSFCFLDIRSPGLGDTAMYLCATSRDGRTGDEQFFGPGTRLTVL.

This clonotype was counted only a few times. The genes are TRBV29-1 and TRBJ2-1; D unresolved. Trimming took 2 bases from V and 9 from J, leaving 14 bases between them. CDR3 length: 13 amino acids. Per the germline V gene, CDR1 is SQVTM and CDR2 is ANQGSEA. CDR3 in DNA: TGCAGCGTTGAATATAAGGGTTTCGTTGAGCAGTTCTTC. Translation gives CSVEYKGFVEQFF.

This clonotype has more than one count but fewer than ten. J is TRBJ2-5 and V is TRBV7-6; TRBD1 or TRBD2 may be the D gene (5 bases each). CDR3 length: 18 amino acids. Germline values: CDR1 SGHVS, CDR2 FNYEAQ. V lost 3 bases and J 5 bases, leaving 25 bases between the germline ends. The CDR3 loop reads CASSLAWRASRQLETQYF. For the CDR3, the DNA is TGTGCCAGCAGCTTGGCGTGGCGAGCTAGCCGACAGCTGGAGACCCAGTACTTC. Using reference TRBV7-6 and TRBJ2-5 for the parts outside the CDR3, the full variable domain is GAGVSQSPRYKVTKRGQDVALRCDPISGHVSLYWYRQALGQGPEFLTYFNYEAQQDKSGLPNDRFSAERPEGSISTLTIQRTEQRDSAMYRCASSLAWRASRQLETQYFGPGTRLLVL.

The chain links TRBV24-1 to TRBJ2-1, with 11 bases identical to TRBD2. The CDR3 covers 16 residues. CDR1 and CDR2 from the germline V gene are KGHDR and SFDVKD. With V trimmed by 6 bases and J by 4 bases, 7 bases remained unmatched. This CDR3 reads CATSTTTSGKYNEQFF. The CDR3 nucleotides read TGTGCCACCAGTACAACGACTAGCGGGAAATACAATGAGCAGTTCTTC.

In its sample, this clonotype was seen a few times. The genes are TRBV27 and TRBJ2-1; perhaps TRBD2 as D (5 bases). The CDR3 runs 12 residues. Germline CDR1 and CDR2: MNHEY and SMNVEV (reference sequence). The germline V and J ends were trimmed by 8 bases and 3 bases, with 8 bases remaining between them. CDR3 sequence: CASVGGYNEQFF. The DNA of the CDR3 is TGTGCCAGCGTAGGAGGCTACAATGAGCAGTTCTTC.

The chain has TRBV12-5 and TRBJ2-7; no firm D call. V was cut by 5 bases and J by 3 bases, with 14 bases left in between. Germline CDR1 is LGHNT and CDR2 is FRNRAP. This CDR3 region has 14 residues. CDR3 region: CASGPPGRGYEQYF. In DNA form, the CDR3 reads TGTGCTAGTGGTCCCCCTGGACGCGGCTACGAGCAGTACTTC.

The V call is TRBV2, the J call TRBJ2-1, with D uncertain. Trimming stripped 7 bases from V and 4 bases from J, with 14 bases between. This CDR3 is 14 amino acids long. The germline gives CDR1 SNHLY, CDR2 FYNNEI. The CDR3 DNA reads TGTGCCAGCATAGGTGAGGTGGAGTACAATGAGCAGTTCTTC. It codes for CASIGEVEYNEQFF.

The V and J genes are TRBV2 and TRBJ2-5, with TRBD1 identical over 7 bases. The length of the CDR3 is 11 residues. V gave up 6 bases and J gave up 14 bases; unmatched junction bases: 9. CDR1 and CDR2 (germline): SNHLY, FYNNEI. CDR3 sequence: CASRRGQIYYF. In DNA, the CDR3 is TGTGCCAGCAGGAGGGGACAGATTTATTACTTC. Together with reference TRBV2 and TRBJ2-5, the CDR3 gives the full variable domain: EPEVTQTPSHQVTQMGQEVILRCVPISNHLYFYWYRQILGQKVEFLVSFYNNEISEKSEIFDDQFSVERPDGSNFTLKIRSTKLEDSAMYFCASRRGQIYYFGPGTRLLVL.